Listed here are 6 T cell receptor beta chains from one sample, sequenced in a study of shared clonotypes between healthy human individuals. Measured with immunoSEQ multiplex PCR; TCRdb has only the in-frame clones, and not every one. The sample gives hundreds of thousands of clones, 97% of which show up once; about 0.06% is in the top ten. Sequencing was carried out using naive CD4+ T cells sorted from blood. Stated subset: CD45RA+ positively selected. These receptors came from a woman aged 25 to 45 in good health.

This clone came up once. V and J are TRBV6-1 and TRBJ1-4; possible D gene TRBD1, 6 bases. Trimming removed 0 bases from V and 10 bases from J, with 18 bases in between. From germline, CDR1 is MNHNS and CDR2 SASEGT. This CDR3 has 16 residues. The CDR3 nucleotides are TGTGCCAGCAGTGAAGCGCGGGGGGGACATTTCGGAAAACTGTTTTTT. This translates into CASSEARGGHFGKLFF.

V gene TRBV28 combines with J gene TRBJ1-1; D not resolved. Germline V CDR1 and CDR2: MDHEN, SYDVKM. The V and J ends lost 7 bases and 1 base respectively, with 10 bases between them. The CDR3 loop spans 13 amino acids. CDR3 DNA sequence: TGTGCCAGCAAGGTAGTAGGGAACACTGAAGCTTTCTTT. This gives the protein CASKVVGNTEAFF. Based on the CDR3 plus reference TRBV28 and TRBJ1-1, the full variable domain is DVKVTQSSRYLVKRTGEKVFLECVQDMDHENMFWYRQDPGLGLRLIYFSYDVKMKEKGDIPEGYSVSREKKERFSLILESASTNQTSMYLCASKVVGNTEAFFGQGTRLTVV.

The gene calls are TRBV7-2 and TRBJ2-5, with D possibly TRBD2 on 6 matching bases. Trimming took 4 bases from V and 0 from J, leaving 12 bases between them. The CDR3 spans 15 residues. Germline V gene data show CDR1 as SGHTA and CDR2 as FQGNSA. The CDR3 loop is CASSSPTSHQETQYF. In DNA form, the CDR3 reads TGTGCCAGCAGCTCACCGACTAGTCACCAAGAGACCCAGTACTTC.

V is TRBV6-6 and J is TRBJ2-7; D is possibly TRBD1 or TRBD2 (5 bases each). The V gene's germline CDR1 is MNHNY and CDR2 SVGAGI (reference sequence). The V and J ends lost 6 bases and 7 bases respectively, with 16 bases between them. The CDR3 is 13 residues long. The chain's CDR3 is CASRRDQAEEQYF. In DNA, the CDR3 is TGTGCCAGCAGGAGGGACCAGGCGGAAGAGCAGTACTTC.

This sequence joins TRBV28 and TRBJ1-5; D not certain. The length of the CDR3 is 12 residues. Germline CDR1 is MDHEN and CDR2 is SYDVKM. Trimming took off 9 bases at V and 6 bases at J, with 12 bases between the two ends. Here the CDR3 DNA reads TGTGCCAGTAGGAAAGGGAGTCAGCCCCAGCATTTT. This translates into CASRKGSQPQHF.

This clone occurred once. The CDR3 DNA follows: TGTGCCAGCAGTTACGGAGCGGGAGAATCCTACGAGCAGTACTTC. This encodes CASSYGAGESYEQYF. The chain links TRBV6-6 to TRBJ2-5; 8 bases are a match to TRBD2. With the DNA end fitting TRBJ2-7 better, the J assignment may be wrong. Germline CDR1 is MNHNY and CDR2 is SVGAGI (reference sequence). The CDR3 length is 15 residues.